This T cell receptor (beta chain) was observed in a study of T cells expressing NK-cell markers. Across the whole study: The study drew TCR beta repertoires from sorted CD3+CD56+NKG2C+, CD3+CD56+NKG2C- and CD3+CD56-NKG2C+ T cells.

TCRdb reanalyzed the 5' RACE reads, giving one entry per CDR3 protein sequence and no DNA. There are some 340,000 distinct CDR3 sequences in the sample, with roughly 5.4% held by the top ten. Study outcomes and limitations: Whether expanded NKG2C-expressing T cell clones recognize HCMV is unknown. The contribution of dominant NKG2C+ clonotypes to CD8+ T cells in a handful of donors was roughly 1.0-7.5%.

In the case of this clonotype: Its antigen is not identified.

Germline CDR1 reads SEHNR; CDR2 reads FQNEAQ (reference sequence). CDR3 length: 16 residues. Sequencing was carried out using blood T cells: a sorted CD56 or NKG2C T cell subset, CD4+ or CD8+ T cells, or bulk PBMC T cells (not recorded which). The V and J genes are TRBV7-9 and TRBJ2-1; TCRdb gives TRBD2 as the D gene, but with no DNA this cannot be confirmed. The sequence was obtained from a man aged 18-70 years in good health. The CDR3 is CASSPALGTSGNEQFF.